What follows describes a single T cell receptor (beta chain). The sample belongs to a study of blood T cell repertoires in COVID-19. Study summary: Material from acute and convalescent COVID-19 was sourced from the United States, Italy and Spain. T cells, B-cell-depleted T cells, or PBMCs provided the cDNA or gDNA that served as material.

Study members were between roughly 18 and 100 years old and lived in some 26 US regions. The authors' processing: How many nucleated cells were present was estimated from reference gene primer amplification. The repertoire was sequenced with immunoSEQ multiplex PCR; TCRdb's copy has only in-frame clones and lacks some. V, J and clone size are those of that table, while D and trimming were read from the DNA. The sample has 120,000 to 150,000 clones, roughly 90% seen once. The ends were cut back, 1 base at V and 5 bases at J, with 6 bases in the middle. Germline loops: CDR1 SNHLY, CDR2 FYNNEI. The CDR3 contains 14 residues.

This receptor was identified in a woman in her 30s with acute COVID-19. Input material: PBMCs or T cells enriched from blood (not recorded which). V usage is TRBV2 and J usage is TRBJ1-6, with no clear D. In DNA, the CDR3 is TGTGCCAGCAGTGAAGGGCGGAATAATTCACCCCTCCACTTT. Translated: CASSEGRNNSPLHF.